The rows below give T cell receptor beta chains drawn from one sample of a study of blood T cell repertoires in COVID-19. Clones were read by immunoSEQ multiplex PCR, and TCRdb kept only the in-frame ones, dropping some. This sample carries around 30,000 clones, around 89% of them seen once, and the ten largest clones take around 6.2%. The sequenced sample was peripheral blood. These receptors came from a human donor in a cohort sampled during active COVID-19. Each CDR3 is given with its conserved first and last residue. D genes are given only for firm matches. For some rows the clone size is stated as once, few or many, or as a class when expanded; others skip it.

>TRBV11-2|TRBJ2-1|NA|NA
TGTGCCAGCACCCCCCGGGCGGGTGAGCAGTTCTTC
CASTPRAGEQFF
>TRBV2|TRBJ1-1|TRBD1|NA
TGTGCCACCCAGGGGGCCACTGAAGCTTTCTTT
CATQGATEAFF
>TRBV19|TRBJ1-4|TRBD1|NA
TGTGCCAGTAGTCTTCCGGGACAGGGGGCCTCCAATGAAAAACTGTTTTTT
CASSLPGQGASNEKLFF
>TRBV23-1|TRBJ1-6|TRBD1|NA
TGCGCCAGCGCGGGGACAGGTTTTCAGAATTCACCCCTCCACTTT
CASAGTGFQNSPLHF
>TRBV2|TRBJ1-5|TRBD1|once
TGTGCCAGCAGTGCGCGCGGGCAGGGGGCCCCTGGAATCAAGGCCCAGCATTTT
CASSARGQGAPGIKAQHF
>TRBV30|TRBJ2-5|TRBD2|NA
TGTGCCTGGGGTCAACCCGTAGCGGGGGGGGAAGAGACCCAGTACTTC
CAWGQPVAGGEETQYF
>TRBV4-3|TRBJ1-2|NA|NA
TGCGCCAGCAGCCAAGTACGGGGGTATGGCTACACCTTC
CASSQVRGYGYTF
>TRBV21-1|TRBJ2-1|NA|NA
TGTGCCAAGCGGGGGGAGGCCGCGGTGGGTTTTGTTGGCAATGAGCAGTTCTTC
CAKRGEAAVGFVGNEQFF
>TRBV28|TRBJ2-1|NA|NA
TGTGCCAGCACCCATAGTAACAATGAGCAGTTCTTC
CASTHSNNEQFF
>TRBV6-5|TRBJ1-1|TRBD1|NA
TGTGCCAGCAGGCTCGACAGGGGTGAGACTGAAGCTTTCTTT
CASRLDRGETEAFF
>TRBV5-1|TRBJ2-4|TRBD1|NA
TGCGCCAGCAGCGCGGACTTCAGGGGGTTCCAAAACATTCAGTACTTC
CASSADFRGFQNIQYF
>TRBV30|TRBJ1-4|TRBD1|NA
TGTGCCTGGAACGACAGGGGTGAAAAACTGTTTTTT
CAWNDRGEKLFF
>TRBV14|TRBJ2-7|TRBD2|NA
TGTGCCAGCAGCCAGGGGCTTCTGACTAGCGGCTACGAGCAGTACTTC
CASSQGLLTSGYEQYF
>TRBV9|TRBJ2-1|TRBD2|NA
TGTGCCAGCAGCTCCCCCCGACTAGCGGGGGGTTTGAACGAGCAGTTCTTC
CASSSPRLAGGLNEQFF
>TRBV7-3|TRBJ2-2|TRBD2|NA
TGTGCCAGCAGCTTAATCGGTGCGGGGGGGCATAAAGACACCGGGGAGCTGTTTTTT
CASSLIGAGGHKDTGELFF
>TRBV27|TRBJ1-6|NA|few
TGTGCCAGCAGTTTACAGGGAAATTCACCCCTCCACTTT
CASSLQGNSPLHF
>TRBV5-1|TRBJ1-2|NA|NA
TGCGCCAGCAGCGCAACAGGGACCTATGGCTACACCTTC
CASSATGTYGYTF
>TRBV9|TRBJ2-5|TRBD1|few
TGTGCCAGCAGCCCGGGACAGGGAGAGTTGGAGACCCAGTACTTC
CASSPGQGELETQYF
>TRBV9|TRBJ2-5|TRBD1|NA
TGTGCCAGCAGCGTAGGGACAGGTCAAGAGACCCAGTACTTC
CASSVGTGQETQYF
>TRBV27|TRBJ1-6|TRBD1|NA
TGTGCCAGCAGCCCCGGGACAGGGAGATCACCCCTCCACTTT
CASSPGTGRSPLHF
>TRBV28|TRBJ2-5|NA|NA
TGTGCCAGCAGGCGTCTCGTGCCAGGGGAGTACCAAGAGACCCAGTACTTC
CASRRLVPGEYQETQYF
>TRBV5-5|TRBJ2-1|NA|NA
TGTGCCAGCAGCTTGGGTGCGCGGATAGAGCAGTTCTTC
CASSLGARIEQFF
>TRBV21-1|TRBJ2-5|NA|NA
TGTGCCAGCAGCACCCAGGGGCACCCGCAAACCCAGTACTTC
CASSTQGHPQTQYF
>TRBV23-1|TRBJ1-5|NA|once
TGCGCCAGCAGCCGTTGCGCCGGGGTTCGTGCTAGCAATCAGCCCCAGCATTTT
CASSRCAGVRASNQPQHF
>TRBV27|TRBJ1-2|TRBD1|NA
TGTGCCAGCAGTGCCACAGGGGCCTATGGCTACACCTTC
CASSATGAYGYTF
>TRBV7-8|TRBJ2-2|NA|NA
TGTGCCAGCAGCTTAGCCTCCAGGGGGAACACCGGGGAGCTGTTTTTT
CASSLASRGNTGELFF
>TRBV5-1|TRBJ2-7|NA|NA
TGCGCCAGCAGTCTTGCGGGGGCGCAGGAGCAGTACTTC
CASSLAGAQEQYF
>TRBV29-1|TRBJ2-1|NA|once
TGCAGCGTTGAAGTGTCGGCGGACAATGAGCAGTTCTTC
CSVEVSADNEQFF
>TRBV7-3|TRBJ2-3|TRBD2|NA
TGTGCCAGCAGCCCCGGGACTAGCGGGGGGCGGCAGTATTTT
CASSPGTSGGRQYF
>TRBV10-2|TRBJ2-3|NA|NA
TGCGCCAGCACCCCGGAGTTTGGGGATACGCAGTATTTT
CASTPEFGDTQYF
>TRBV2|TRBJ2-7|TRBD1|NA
TGTGCCAGCAGTCGGGACAGGAGGAGCTCCTACGAGCAGTACTTC
CASSRDRRSSYEQYF
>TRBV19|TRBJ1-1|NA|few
TGTGCCAGTAGTATAGTTAACAGACCATACACTGAAGCTTTCTTT
CASSIVNRPYTEAFF
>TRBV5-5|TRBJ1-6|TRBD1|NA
TGTGCCAGCAGTACTGGAGGGGGCAAGGATTCACCCCTCCACTTT
CASSTGGGKDSPLHF
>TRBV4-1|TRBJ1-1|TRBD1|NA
TGCGCCAGCAGCCATAGACAGGGGACAGAAGCTTTCTTT
CASSHRQGTEAFF